A selection of T cell receptor beta chains follows, all from one sample in a study of T-cell reconstitution after alpha-beta-depleted transplantation in children. TCRdb independently ran MiXCR on the PCR reads; one entry per CDR3 protein. The data contain about 830,000 distinct CDR3 sequences, 15% to 20% of them singletons. The sequenced sample was PBMCs, mostly from graft donor cells, obtained 360 days after TCRalphabeta/CD19-depleted stem cell transplant. The receptors stem from a male patient aged 10-17 years who had a stem cell transplant for acute lymphoblastic leukemia, so the T cells may come from the graft donor. The CDR3 runs from the conserved cysteine through the conserved F or W. Fields, in order: J gene, V gene, clone size, D gene, CDR3 DNA, CDR3 protein. A D gene is named only where the DNA matches it firmly. Size is stated for part of the rows, as once, few or many counts, or as a class when the clone is expanded.

j_gene: TRBJ2-2
v_gene: TRBV5-1
abundance: many
d_gene: TRBD1
CDR3nt: TGCGCCAGCAGCATAAGACAGGGGACGAACACCGGGGAGCTGTTTTTT
CDR3aa: CASSIRQGTNTGELFF

j_gene: TRBJ2-5
v_gene: TRBV6-2/TRBV6-3
abundance: NA
d_gene: TRBD1
CDR3nt: TGTGCCAGCAGTTACGGCAGGGGGCTGGAGACCCAGTACTTC
CDR3aa: CASSYGRGLETQYF

j_gene: TRBJ2-1
v_gene: TRBV7-6
abundance: NA
d_gene: TRBD2
CDR3nt: TGTGCCAGCAGCCGAGCGACTAGCGGGAGTAATGAGCAGTTCTTC
CDR3aa: CASSRATSGSNEQFF

j_gene: TRBJ2-7
v_gene: TRBV29-1
abundance: NA
d_gene: TRBD2
CDR3nt: TGCAGCGTTGGGACTAGCGGGACTAACGAGCAGTACTTC
CDR3aa: CSVGTSGTNEQYF

j_gene: TRBJ1-1
v_gene: TRBV11-1
abundance: NA
d_gene: NA
CDR3nt: TGTGCCAGCAACGGGTTCATGAACACTGAAGCTTTCTTT
CDR3aa: CASNGFMNTEAFF

j_gene: TRBJ2-7
v_gene: TRBV5-1
abundance: NA
d_gene: NA
CDR3nt: TGCGCCAGCAGCCGGGGCGGACGGGGTGGGTCCTACGAGCAGTACTTC
CDR3aa: CASSRGGRGGSYEQYF

j_gene: TRBJ1-2
v_gene: TRBV18
abundance: few
d_gene: NA
CDR3nt: TGTGCCAGCTCACGCCAACGGGGCCCTAACTATGGCTACACCTTC
CDR3aa: CASSRQRGPNYGYTF

j_gene: TRBJ1-5
v_gene: TRBV4-1
abundance: few
d_gene: NA
CDR3nt: TGCGCCAGCAGCCAAGTGGGGGAAAGAGGTCAGCCCCAGCATTTT
CDR3aa: CASSQVGERGQPQHF

j_gene: TRBJ1-4
v_gene: TRBV4-1
abundance: NA
d_gene: NA
CDR3nt: TGCGCCAGCAGCCGCGGGACACATTGGTTTTCAACTAATGAAAAACTGTTTTTT
CDR3aa: CASSRGTHWFSTNEKLFF

j_gene: TRBJ2-7
v_gene: TRBV5-1
abundance: few
d_gene: NA
CDR3nt: TGCGCCAGCAGCGGCGGGACAGCTCAAGACTACGAGCAGTACTTC
CDR3aa: CASSGGTAQDYEQYF

j_gene: TRBJ1-2
v_gene: TRBV10-3
abundance: few
d_gene: NA
CDR3nt: TGTGCCGTCCGGACTGAATCTAACTATGGCTACACCTTC
CDR3aa: CAVRTESNYGYTF

j_gene: TRBJ1-5
v_gene: TRBV7-8
abundance: few
d_gene: TRBD1
CDR3nt: TGTGCCAGCAGCTTAGGGACAGGGACGGGCAATCAGCCCCAGCATTTT
CDR3aa: CASSLGTGTGNQPQHF

j_gene: TRBJ1-2
v_gene: TRBV12-3/TRBV12-4
abundance: many
d_gene: NA
CDR3nt: TGTGCCAGCAGCCTCGCCGGGGCCCCCGGGGGGTATGGCTACACCTTC
CDR3aa: CASSLAGAPGGYGYTF

j_gene: TRBJ2-5
v_gene: TRBV4-1
abundance: NA
d_gene: TRBD1
CDR3nt: TGCGCCAGCAGCCAAGAGGGGACAGGGACGAAGACCCAGTACTTC
CDR3aa: CASSQEGTGTKTQYF

j_gene: TRBJ2-1
v_gene: TRBV27
abundance: many
d_gene: TRBD2
CDR3nt: TGTGCCAGCGGCCCGGGATGGGAGGGCCGCAATGAGCAGTTCTTC
CDR3aa: CASGPGWEGRNEQFF

j_gene: TRBJ2-7
v_gene: TRBV20-1
abundance: many
d_gene: TRBD2
CDR3nt: TGCAGTGCTAGAGATCATCGGGGAGGGCCTCAAGAGCAGTACTTC
CDR3aa: CSARDHRGGPQEQYF

j_gene: TRBJ2-3
v_gene: TRBV3-1
abundance: few
d_gene: NA
CDR3nt: TGTGCCAGCAGCCTTTGGCCTAGCACAGATACGCAGTATTTT
CDR3aa: CASSLWPSTDTQYF

j_gene: TRBJ1-2
v_gene: TRBV27
abundance: few
d_gene: NA
CDR3nt: TGTGCCAGCAGCCCTCAACCGAGGTATGGCTACACCTTC
CDR3aa: CASSPQPRYGYTF

j_gene: TRBJ1-4
v_gene: TRBV6-4
abundance: NA
d_gene: NA
CDR3nt: TGTGCCAGACGGCTTTCCATTTCAACTAATGAAAAACTGTTTTTT
CDR3aa: CARRLSISTNEKLFF

j_gene: TRBJ2-4
v_gene: TRBV7-9
abundance: NA
d_gene: TRBD2
CDR3nt: TGTGCCAGCAGCCCCGGGGGGACAGCCAAAAACATTCAGTACTTC
CDR3aa: CASSPGGTAKNIQYF

j_gene: TRBJ2-7
v_gene: TRBV9
abundance: few
d_gene: NA
CDR3nt: TGTGCCAGCAGCGTAGCGGGAACGGGTCCCTACGAGCAGTACTTC
CDR3aa: CASSVAGTGPYEQYF

j_gene: TRBJ2-1
v_gene: TRBV20-1
abundance: NA
d_gene: NA
CDR3nt: TGCAGTGCTAGAGACGGAGGGCCTCAGTTTGAGCAGTTCTTC
CDR3aa: CSARDGGPQFEQFF

j_gene: TRBJ2-1
v_gene: TRBV4-1
abundance: few
d_gene: TRBD2
CDR3nt: TGCGCCAGCAGACCCGATAGCGGGAGCTCCTACAATGAGCAGTTCTTC
CDR3aa: CASRPDSGSSYNEQFF

j_gene: TRBJ2-7
v_gene: TRBV12-3/TRBV12-4
abundance: NA
d_gene: TRBD1
CDR3nt: TGTGCCAGCACCGACCGCTTGGGGACAGTTTCCTACGAGCAGTACTTC
CDR3aa: CASTDRLGTVSYEQYF

j_gene: TRBJ1-1
v_gene: TRBV7-6
abundance: few
d_gene: NA
CDR3nt: TGTGCCAGCAGCAGCCTGAGGGGAGGGACTGAAGCTTTCTTT
CDR3aa: CASSSLRGGTEAFF

j_gene: TRBJ2-1
v_gene: TRBV7-9
abundance: NA
d_gene: NA
CDR3nt: TGTGCCAGCAGCTTAGGGACGTTGGTCTCCTACAATGAGCAGTTCTTC
CDR3aa: CASSLGTLVSYNEQFF

j_gene: TRBJ2-3
v_gene: TRBV12-5
abundance: NA
d_gene: NA
CDR3nt: TGTGCTAGTGGTTTAGGGGCTTCGAAGACAGATACGCAGTATTTT
CDR3aa: CASGLGASKTDTQYF

j_gene: TRBJ2-1
v_gene: TRBV24-1
abundance: NA
d_gene: NA
CDR3nt: TGTGCCACCAGTGATTTGAGGTTTTCTGAGCAGTTCTTC
CDR3aa: CATSDLRFSEQFF

j_gene: TRBJ2-3
v_gene: TRBV20-1
abundance: NA
d_gene: NA
CDR3nt: TGCAGTGCGGGAACCACTAGGGCCCTCACAGATACGCAGTATTTT
CDR3aa: CSAGTTRALTDTQYF

j_gene: TRBJ2-7
v_gene: TRBV20-1
abundance: NA
d_gene: NA
CDR3nt: TGCAGTGCCCACGAGCAGTACTTC
CDR3aa: CSAHEQYF

j_gene: TRBJ2-7
v_gene: TRBV5-1
abundance: NA
d_gene: NA
CDR3nt: TGCGCCAGCGGCAACCAATACGAGCAGTACTTC
CDR3aa: CASGNQYEQYF